This T cell receptor beta chain was captured by sequencing in a study of OX40 agonist ivuxolimab in advanced cancers. The data were produced by immunoSEQ multiplex PCR, yet TCRdb's version contains in-frame clones alone and is incomplete. The sample includes around 59,000 clones, approximately 89% of them seen just once. This specimen was CD4+ or CD8+ T cells sorted from blood, taken in a trial of the OX40 agonist ivuxolimab. The origin of this receptor is an adult with an advanced solid tumor such as melanoma, head and neck, liver or kidney cancer.

For the CDR3, the DNA is TGTGCCAGCAGCTTAGCCTTATTTAGCCTAGCGGGGAACTACGAGCAGTACTTC. Translation gives CASSLALFSLAGNYEQYF. The J gene is TRBJ2-7, the V gene TRBV7-2, with 9 bases lining up with TRBD2. The CDR3 is made up of 18 amino acids. V lost 0 bases to trimming and J lost 3 bases; unmatched junction nucleotides: 12. Per the germline V gene, CDR1 is SGHTA and CDR2 is FQGNSA.